Listed below are T cell receptor beta chains from one sample, sequenced in a study of CD8+CD57+ T cells in acquired aplastic anemia. TCRdb re-called the reads with MiXCR, one entry per CDR3 protein. Seen here are about 220,000 distinct CDR3 sequences, 30% to 40% observed once, and the top ten hold roughly 1.1%. The sequencing sample was made of sorted CD4+, CD8+, or CD8+CD57+ T cells (not recorded which) from PBMCs. These receptors originate from a human donor in good health, serving as a control. CDR3s include the opening cysteine and the closing phenylalanine or tryptophan. The D gene is left open where the match is weak. Clone sizes are given selectively: once, few, many, or a class where the clone is expanded.

NA,NA,TRBJ2-1,TRBV30,TGTGCCTGGAGTTCTCAAAGGAGTAGCGAGCAGTTCTTC,CAWSSQRSSEQFF
TRBD2,NA,TRBJ2-3,TRBV5-1,TGCGCCAGCAGCTTAAGGACTAGCGGGGGCCTGAACACAGATACGCAGTATTTT,CASSLRTSGGLNTDTQYF
TRBD1,NA,TRBJ1-3,TRBV28,TGTGCCAGCAGTTCGACAGGGGCGGAAGGAAACACCATATATTTT,CASSSTGAEGNTIYF
TRBD2,many,TRBJ2-7,TRBV20-1,TGCAGTGTTGAGTCGACTAGCGGGAACTACGAGCAGTACTTC,CSVESTSGNYEQYF
NA,many,TRBJ2-7,TRBV20-1,TGCAGTGTTCTAACGGACCCCACAAGGGCCTACGAGCAGTACTTC,CSVLTDPTRAYEQYF
TRBD2,many,TRBJ2-2,TRBV2,TGTGCCAGCAGGACTAGCCTCGCGAACACCGGGGAGCTGTTTTTT,CASRTSLANTGELFF
TRBD1,NA,TRBJ1-4,TRBV20-1,TGCAGTGTCCAGGACAGGGCTCTAACTAATGAAAAACTGTTTTTT,CSVQDRALTNEKLFF
NA,few,TRBJ2-7,TRBV7-8,TGTGCCAGCACCGGGACCTCCTACGAGCAGTACTTC,CASTGTSYEQYF
NA,few,TRBJ1-4,TRBV5-1,TGCGCCAGCAGCTTGGAATTACAGAGCGAAAAACTGTTTTTT,CASSLELQSEKLFF
NA,many,TRBJ2-1,TRBV29-1,TGCAGCGTTGTTCGGGGAGGCAATGAGCAGTTCTTC,CSVVRGGNEQFF
TRBD1,few,TRBJ1-6,TRBV29-1,TGCAGCGTTGGCGCCGACAGGGACTCACCCCTCCACTTT,CSVGADRDSPLHF
NA,many,TRBJ1-2,TRBV2,TGTGCCAACCGTCGGGACGTACAATATGGCTACACCTTC,CANRRDVQYGYTF
TRBD2,many,TRBJ2-7,TRBV12-3/TRBV12-4,TGTGCCAGCAGCCAGACTAGCACCGAGCAGTACTTC,CASSQTSTEQYF
NA,NA,TRBJ1-1,TRBV2,TGTGCCAGCAGTGTGAGGGAGGGAAGTTTCACTGAAGCTTTCTTT,CASSVREGSFTEAFF
NA,many,TRBJ1-2,TRBV19,TGTGCCAGTTCTTCAGGGGTGGGATACGGCTACACCTTC,CASSSGVGYGYTF
NA,NA,TRBJ2-3,TRBV11-2,TGTGCCAGCAGCTTAGACGGACTCTACACAGATACGCAGTATTTT,CASSLDGLYTDTQYF
NA,NA,TRBJ2-7,TRBV2,TGTGCCAGCAAATACGACGTCGAGCAGTACTTC,CASKYDVEQYF
NA,many,TRBJ2-3,TRBV6-1,TGTGCCAGCAGGGTAACGGGCACAGATACGCAGTATTTT,CASRVTGTDTQYF
NA,NA,TRBJ1-4,TRBV5-4,TGTGCCAGCAGCTTTGGCAGGGGAATGGGTGAAAAACTGTTTTTT,CASSFGRGMGEKLFF
NA,many,TRBJ1-1,TRBV7-2,TGTGCCAGCAGTTCCACCGCCTTCGGGACCCTGAACACTGAAGCTTTCTTT,CASSSTAFGTLNTEAFF
NA,many,TRBJ2-7,TRBV20-1,TGCAGTGCTCCACGCGGGTGGCCCTCCTACGAGCAGTACTTC,CSAPRGWPSYEQYF
TRBD1,many,TRBJ1-5,TRBV19,TGTGCCAGTAGTGGGGAGGACAGGGTTTTCCAGCCCCAGCATTTT,CASSGEDRVFQPQHF
TRBD1,NA,TRBJ1-4,TRBV10-3,TGTGCCATCAGGGACACAGGGGACGGGGAAAAACTGTTTTTT,CAIRDTGDGEKLFF
TRBD2,many,TRBJ2-5,TRBV19,TGTGCCAGTAGTGTCAGACTAGCGGGACTGGAGGAGACCCAGTACTTC,CASSVRLAGLEETQYF
NA,NA,TRBJ2-2,TRBV10-2,TGCGCCATCGGTTTGCTGGATGGCACCGGGGAGCTGTTTTTT,CAIGLLDGTGELFF
NA,many,TRBJ1-1,TRBV29-1,TGCAGCGTTGAGGACAGTTATGCTGAAGCTTTCTTT,CSVEDSYAEAFF